One and the same sample provided the 19 T cell receptor beta chains below, sequenced in a study of OX40 agonist ivuxolimab in advanced cancers. Repertoires were generated with immunoSEQ multiplex PCR, while TCRdb's copy carries only in-frame clones and drops some. The sample lists about 100,000 clones, around 91% occurring once. Sequencing was performed on CD4+ or CD8+ T cells sorted from blood, taken in a trial of the OX40 agonist ivuxolimab. These receptors were taken from an adult with an advanced solid tumor such as melanoma, head and neck, liver or kidney cancer.

This clone has a handful of counts. The chain carries TRBV4-2 and TRBJ1-3; possibly TRBD1 for D (6 bases). Germline lookup yields CDR1 LGHNA and CDR2 YNFKEQ. V shed 0 bases and J shed 5 bases, with 14 bases lying between them. This CDR3 comprises 16 residues. The DNA of the CDR3 is TGTGCCAGCAGCCAAGATTCACAGGGAAGGCGAAACACCATATATTTT. As protein: CASSQDSQGRRNTIYF.

V and J are TRBV7-9 and TRBJ1-2; 10 bases are a match to TRBD1. V was clipped by 10 bases and J by 7 bases; unmatched bases: 15. Germline loops: CDR1 SEHNR, CDR2 FQNEAQ (reference sequence). The CDR3 is 15 amino acids. As DNA, the CDR3 is TGTGCCACGATAGGAGTGGGACAGGGGAAGGGTGGCTACACCTTC. This sequence encodes CATIGVGQGKGGYTF.

The chain employs TRBV27 and TRBJ1-2; D not resolved. Germline V gives CDR1 MNHEY, CDR2 SMNVEV (reference sequence). CDR3 length: 13 amino acids. V was clipped by 5 bases and J by 4 bases, with 11 bases between them. The CDR3 nucleotides are TGTGCCAGCAGTGCGGCGGGTAGCTATGGCTACACCTTC. The encoded protein is CASSAAGSYGYTF.

The chain uses TRBV6-1 and TRBJ1-5; tentatively, D is TRBD1 (6 bases). V was clipped by 7 bases and J by 3 bases, with 16 bases between them. Germline V lookup: CDR1 MNHNS, CDR2 SASEGT. The CDR3 extends over 15 amino acids. The CDR3 sequence is CASIADRSLNQPQHF. The CDR3 coding sequence is TGTGCCAGCATTGCAGACAGGAGCCTCAATCAGCCCCAGCATTTT.

The rearrangement uses TRBV6-5 and TRBJ2-7, with a weak D call TRBD1 (7 bases). Trimming took off 5 bases at V and 4 bases at J, with 15 bases between the two ends. The CDR3 loop spans 14 amino acids. From germline, CDR1 is MNHEY and CDR2 SVGAGI. This chain's CDR3 is CASSEAGQSYEQYF. The CDR3 nucleotides read TGTGCCAGCAGTGAGGCGGGACAGAGTTACGAGCAGTACTTC.

Only one count was recorded for this clone. J is TRBJ1-3 and V is TRBV18; 8 positions agree with TRBD1. CDR3 length: 13 residues. J gave up 4 bases and V 5 bases, and 1 base lay outside the gene matches. Germline V gives CDR1 KGHSH, CDR2 LQKENI. The CDR3 sequence: CASSGQGGNTIYF. The CDR3 nucleotides read TGTGCCAGCTCAGGACAGGGAGGAAACACCATATATTTT.

J is TRBJ2-3 and V is TRBV27, with 7 bases fitting TRBD2. The CDR3 spans 15 residues. The V segment lost 7 bases and the J segment 3 bases; nucleotides outside the gene matches: 10. Germline V gene sequence: CDR1 MNHEY, CDR2 SMNVEV (reference sequence). The CDR3 coding sequence is TGTGCCAGCAAACAAGGGAGGGCTCCTACAGATACGCAGTATTTT. This gives the protein CASKQGRAPTDTQYF.

The V call is TRBV19, the J call TRBJ2-6; a possible D gene is TRBD2 (6 bases). CDR1 is LNHDA and CDR2 is SQIVND in the germline V gene (reference sequence). The CDR3 extends over 16 amino acids. The germline V and J ends were trimmed by 6 bases and 0 bases, with 12 bases remaining between them. Written as DNA, the CDR3 is TGTGCCAGTAGGGGGACTCGCCGCTCTGGGGCCAACGTCCTGACTTTC. Protein product: CASRGTRRSGANVLTF.

The rearrangement uses TRBV5-1 and TRBJ2-7; TRBD1 matches at 9 bases. Germline CDR1 is SGHRS and CDR2 is YFSETQ. V trimming: 4 bases; J trimming: 3 bases; junction bases outside the gene matches: 5. The CDR3 has 14 residues. The DNA of the CDR3 is TGCGCCAGCAGCCCGGGACAGGGATACTACGAGCAGTACTTC. Translation: CASSPGQGYYEQYF.

The J gene is TRBJ2-5, the V gene TRBV29-1; TRBD1 agrees at 12 bases. This CDR3 region has 14 residues. V lost 5 bases, J lost 5 bases, and 6 bases stayed unmatched. Germline V gene sequence: CDR1 SQVTM, CDR2 ANQGSEA. CDR3 coding DNA: TGCAGCGTTCGGGACAGGGGGCGGTCCGAGACCCAGTACTTC. Translation gives CSVRDRGRSETQYF.

This sequence joins TRBV7-7 and TRBJ2-5; the match to TRBD1 covers 8 bases. Looked up from germline, CDR1 is SSHAT and CDR2 is FNYEAQ (reference sequence). The CDR3 totals 14 residues. V shed 5 bases, J shed 4 bases, and the junction held 6 bases outside the gene matches. The CDR3 region has the DNA TGTGCCAGCAGCCCCGACAGGGGAGGAGAGACCCAGTACTTC. Its protein is CASSPDRGGETQYF.

In the case of this clone: The sample contains more than one DNA sequence encoding this CDR3. The chain employs TRBV29-1 and TRBJ1-2, with 8 bases aligning to TRBD1. This CDR3 is 11 amino acids long. Germline V CDR1 and CDR2: SQVTM, ANQGSEA. With V trimmed by 6 bases and J by 8 bases, 5 bases remained unmatched. The CDR3 is CSVDRGIGYTF. The CDR3 nucleotides read TGCAGCGTCGACAGGGGTATCGGCTACACCTTC.

The gene calls are TRBV6-1 and TRBJ1-5; TRBD1 agrees at 7 bases. Germline values: CDR1 MNHNS, CDR2 SASEGT. The CDR3 has 18 residues. V was pared by 0 bases and J by 6 bases, with 14 bases of the junction left unmatched. In DNA form, the CDR3 reads TGTGCCAGCAGTGAAGCCCTGACAGGGTATGGCCGGGGTCAGCCCCAGCATTTT. It yields the protein CASSEALTGYGRGQPQHF.

The J gene is TRBJ1-1, the V gene TRBV5-6, with D maybe TRBD1 (6 bases). Germline V CDR1 and CDR2: SGHDT, YYEEEE. This CDR3 is 14 amino acids long. V lost 0 bases, J lost 5 bases, and 11 bases lay in between. CDR3 loop: CASSLDRAETEAFF. The CDR3 DNA follows: TGTGCCAGCAGCTTGGACAGGGCTGAAACTGAAGCTTTCTTT.

The chain couples TRBV15 to TRBJ2-1; D assignment may be TRBD1 or TRBD2 (6 bases each). The CDR3 is 15 residues long. The V end lost 0 bases, the J end lost 8 bases, and 14 bases lay between the germline ends. Per the germline V gene, CDR1 is LNHNV and CDR2 is YYDKDF (reference sequence). For the CDR3, the DNA is TGTGCCACCAGCAGAGATGGATCTAGGGGGGATGAGCAGTTCTTC. Protein product: CATSRDGSRGDEQFF.

This clone has only one observation. This chain joins TRBV6-5 and TRBJ1-1; tentatively, D is TRBD1 (5 bases). The CDR3 sequence is 14 residues long. The germline V and J ends were trimmed by 1 base and 4 bases, with 10 bases remaining between them. Germline CDR1 and CDR2: MNHEY and SVGAGI. CDR3 bases: TGTGCCAGCAGTTACTTTGGGGCGGGCACTGAAGCTTTCTTT. It encodes CASSYFGAGTEAFF.

The chain combines TRBV11-3 with TRBJ2-5; TRBD2 agrees at 8 bases. Germline-derived CDR1 and CDR2 are SGHNT and YENEEA. The CDR3 has 15 residues. V shed 1 base and J 3 bases; nucleotides not matched to a gene: 4. Here the CDR3 DNA reads TGTGCCAGCAGCTTAGGCATGGGACTAGAAGAGACCCAGTACTTC. This encodes CASSLGMGLEETQYF.

The rearrangement uses TRBV21-1 and TRBJ2-7; the table names TRBD1, a call not compared with the DNA. TRBV21-1 is designated a pseudogene. The CDR3 is 14 residues long. Written as DNA, the CDR3 is TGTGCCAGCAGCAAAGACGGACAGGGCCTCGAGCAGTACTTC. It codes for CASSKDGQGLEQYF.

The J gene is TRBJ2-7, the V gene TRBV6-1; D may be TRBD1 (6 bases). CDR1 is MNHNS and CDR2 is SASEGT in the germline V gene. The CDR3 totals 13 residues. V was trimmed by 6 bases and J by 6 bases, leaving 15 bases between them. CDR3 amino acids: CASRPTGVGEQYF. The CDR3 coding sequence is TGTGCCAGCAGGCCGACAGGAGTTGGCGAGCAGTACTTC.